What follows are 29 T cell receptor beta chains derived from one specimen sequenced in a study of cytotoxic CD8 clonotypes in ibrutinib-treated CLL. Sequencing was performed with immunoSEQ multiplex PCR; in TCRdb, only in-frame clones are kept and a portion is missing. Counted here are roughly 200,000 clones, approximately 79% occurring once; the ten biggest clones make up 9.5% to 12%. Sequencing used PBMCs, obtained after 12 months of ibrutinib treatment. The receptors stem from a human donor with chronic lymphocytic leukemia.

V is TRBV28 and J is TRBJ2-7, with 8 bases matching TRBD1. This CDR3 region has 14 residues. Germline V lookup: CDR1 MDHEN, CDR2 SYDVKM. The junction had 5 bases not matched to a gene; V was cut back by 3 bases and J by 4 bases. This CDR3 is CASSFPGGGYEQYF. The CDR3 DNA is TGTGCCAGCAGTTTCCCAGGGGGCGGGTACGAGCAGTACTTC.

J is TRBJ1-2 and V is TRBV5-4; D perhaps matches TRBD1 (5 bases). The V gene's germline CDR1 is SGHNT and CDR2 YYREEE (reference sequence). V gave up 4 bases and J gave up 8 bases, with 24 bases separating them. This CDR3 is built from 16 residues. The CDR3 sequence: CASSHDVIQGIGGYTF. Here the CDR3 DNA reads TGTGCCAGCAGCCACGATGTAATCCAGGGAATTGGGGGCTACACCTTC.

The chain joins TRBV19 to TRBJ1-1; no definite D call. Trimming stripped 7 bases from V and 4 bases from J, with 13 bases between. Germline V CDR1 and CDR2: LNHDA, SQIVND (reference sequence). The CDR3 has 13 amino acids. The CDR3 protein is CASTDLTGTEAFF. CDR3 coding DNA: TGTGCCAGTACCGACCTTACCGGCACTGAAGCTTTCTTT.

Sample share makes this clone medium-sized. The chain uses TRBV2 and TRBJ2-7; 7 nucleotides align to TRBD2. Losses at the gene ends were 1 base for V and 4 bases for J; bases not matched to a gene: 4. Germline V lookup: CDR1 SNHLY, CDR2 FYNNEI. The CDR3 covers 14 residues. CDR3: CASSEVGGKYEQYF. The CDR3 region has the DNA TGTGCCAGCAGTGAAGTGGGAGGGAAGTACGAGCAGTACTTC. The full variable domain, in which reference TRBV2 and TRBJ2-7 provide the parts outside the CDR3, is EPEVTQTPSHQVTQMGQEVILRCVPISNHLYFYWYRQILGQKVEFLVSFYNNEISEKSEIFDDQFSVERPDGSNFTLKIRSTKLEDSAMYFCASSEVGGKYEQYFGPGTRLTVT.

The chain employs TRBV28 and TRBJ2-7; 8 bases are shared with TRBD2. The germline V gene encodes CDR1 MDHEN and CDR2 SYDVKM. The CDR3 totals 14 residues. V lost 5 bases, J lost 4 bases, and 7 bases stayed unmatched. The CDR3 DNA reads as TGTGCCAGCAGTCACCGGACTAGCCGGTACGAGCAGTACTTC. Translation: CASSHRTSRYEQYF.

In its sample, this clone was seen a few times. V gene TRBV27 combines with J gene TRBJ2-1, with 11 bases aligning to TRBD2. The trim removed 7 bases at V and 11 bases at J, leaving 13 bases unmatched. The CDR3 is 15 amino acids. The germline gives CDR1 MNHEY, CDR2 SMNVEV (reference sequence). CDR3 protein: CASIGAGLADDKQFF. CDR3 DNA: TGTGCCAGCATCGGGGCGGGACTAGCGGATGATAAGCAGTTCTTC.

There are a few counts of this clone. The CDR3: CASSSGRPKTDTQYF. The CDR3 region has the DNA TGTGCCAGCAGTTCTGGACGACCCAAGACAGATACGCAGTATTTT. The chain links TRBV6-5 to TRBJ2-3; no clear D. This CDR3 has 15 residues. The germline gives CDR1 MNHEY, CDR2 SVGAGI. Between the trimmed V and J ends, which lost 4 bases and 3 bases, there was a span of 14 bases.

The genes are TRBV19 and TRBJ2-2, with a tentative D call TRBD2 (5 bases). CDR1 and CDR2 from the germline V gene are LNHDA and SQIVND (reference sequence). The V end was cut by 7 bases, the J end by 3 bases, with 12 bases between. CDR3 length equals 14 residues. The CDR3 spells CASISGPYTGELFF. DNA of the CDR3: TGTGCCAGTATAAGCGGACCGTACACCGGGGAGCTGTTTTTT.

V usage is TRBV7-3 and J usage is TRBJ2-2; a possible D gene is TRBD1 (5 bases). The CDR3 contains 15 residues. Trimming cost V 5 bases and J 2 bases, with 12 bases left between them. Germline V CDR1 and CDR2: SGHTA, FQGTGA. The CDR3 DNA sequence: TGTGCCAGCAGCCAAAGGGGCCAAAACACCGGGGAGCTGTTTTTT. Encoded protein: CASSQRGQNTGELFF. Based on the CDR3 plus reference TRBV7-3 and TRBJ2-2, the full variable domain is GAGVSQTPSNKVTEKGKYVELRCDPISGHTALYWYRQSLGQGPEFLIYFQGTGAADDSGLPNDRFFAVRPEGSVSTLKIQRTERGDSAVYLCASSQRGQNTGELFFGEGSRLTVL.

This clone was observed at least ten times. The DNA for the CDR3 is TGTGCCAGCAGTTACTCGATAAGGAGGTGGTCCGGGGAGCTGTTTTTT. Amino acid sequence: CASSYSIRRWSGELFF. V and J are TRBV6-5 and TRBJ2-2; weak D call: TRBD2 (5 bases). The CDR3 extends over 16 amino acids. Between the trimmed V and J ends, which lost 0 bases and 6 bases, there was a span of 14 bases. Per the germline V gene, CDR1 is MNHEY and CDR2 is SVGAGI.

This sequence joins TRBV6-6 and TRBJ2-2; D may correspond to TRBD1 or TRBD2 (5 bases each). Trimming took 2 bases from V and 1 from J, leaving 8 bases between them. Germline lookup yields CDR1 MNHNY and CDR2 SVGAGI (reference sequence). The CDR3 runs to 15 residues. The CDR3 DNA follows: TGTGCCAGCAGTTACGGGACGCTGAACACCGGGGAGCTGTTTTTT. This codes for CASSYGTLNTGELFF.

This sequence joins TRBV4-1 and TRBJ2-1; D tentatively fits TRBD1 or TRBD2 (5 bases each). The V gene's germline CDR1 is MGHRA and CDR2 YSYEKL. V lost 2 bases and J lost 8, with 19 bases in between. The CDR3 totals 16 residues. The CDR3 DNA follows: TGCGCCAGCAGCCAATACGTCGGGGCCCTTGGCGATGAGCAGTTCTTC. This encodes CASSQYVGALGDEQFF.

The chain links TRBV7-9 to TRBJ1-6, with 7 bases matching TRBD1. From germline, CDR1 is SEHNR and CDR2 FQNEAQ (reference sequence). The CDR3 loop spans 17 amino acids. J was trimmed by 4 bases and V by 4 bases; bases with no gene match: 10. CDR3 region: CASSSSAQGVYNSPLHF. The CDR3 coding sequence is TGTGCCAGCAGCTCTTCCGCCCAGGGGGTGTATAATTCACCCCTCCACTTT.

J is TRBJ1-2 and V is TRBV9; D remains ambiguous. CDR1 and CDR2 (germline): SGDLS, YYNGEE. The CDR3 is made up of 15 amino acids. The V and J ends lost 0 bases and 7 bases respectively, with 16 bases between them. The CDR3 is CASSVEWPGQFGYTF. The CDR3 nucleotides read TGTGCCAGCAGCGTAGAATGGCCGGGCCAGTTTGGCTACACCTTC.

The chain employs TRBV5-1 and TRBJ1-1; 7 nucleotides line up with TRBD1. CDR1 is SGHRS, CDR2 YFSETQ, per germline. The CDR3 spans 15 residues. V lost 4 bases to trimming and J lost 9 bases; unmatched junction nucleotides: 15. CDR3 coding DNA: TGCGCCAGCAGCCATGACAATTCCATGAGGGGGCAAGCTTTCTTT. Translating gives CASSHDNSMRGQAFF.

The chain is built from TRBV9 and TRBJ2-1; 8 bases are shared with TRBD2. CDR3 length: 15 residues. Losses at the gene ends were 2 bases for V and 5 bases for J; bases not matched to a gene: 6. The germline CDR1 and CDR2 sequences are SGDLS and YYNGEE. The CDR3 coding sequence is TGTGCCAGCAGCGTTGTCGGCGGGGGGAACAATGAGCAGTTCTTC. It is translated as CASSVVGGGNNEQFF.

This chain joins TRBV4-1 and TRBJ2-7; either TRBD1 or TRBD2 may supply D (5 bases each). The CDR3 runs 16 residues. V was cut by 11 bases and J by 5 bases, with 28 bases left in between. CDR1 is MGHRA, CDR2 YSYEKL, per germline. The CDR3 reads CACAPGARGESNEQYF. The CDR3 region has the DNA TGCGCCTGTGCCCCCGGGGCCCGAGGGGAGTCCAACGAGCAGTACTTC.

This sequence joins TRBV5-1 and TRBJ2-5, with 9 positions matching TRBD1. This CDR3 has 17 amino acids. V gave up 4 bases and J gave up 5 bases; unmatched junction bases: 15. The germline CDR1 and CDR2 sequences are SGHRS and YFSETQ. This CDR3 is CASSHKTSDRGMETQYF. As DNA, the CDR3 is TGCGCCAGCAGCCACAAGACATCGGACAGGGGCATGGAGACCCAGTACTTC. The variable domain in full, with the rest retrieved from reference TRBV5-1 and TRBJ2-5, is KAGVTQTPRYLIKTRGQQVTLSCSPISGHRSVSWYQQTPGQGLQFLFEYFSETQRNKGNFPGRFSGRQFSNSRSEMNVSTLELGDSALYLCASSHKTSDRGMETQYFGPGTRLLVL.

A remark on this clone: This sample also contains other DNA sequences that code for the same CDR3. The rearrangement joins TRBV5-1 to TRBJ2-7; TRBD2 matches at 9 bases. There are 14 residues in the CDR3. Germline CDR1 reads SGHRS; CDR2 reads YFSETQ. J gave up 2 bases and V 4 bases, and 4 bases lay outside the gene matches. The CDR3 sequence is CASSRVAGAYEQYF. Here the CDR3 DNA reads TGCGCCAGCAGCCGGGTAGCGGGAGCCTACGAGCAGTACTTC.

The chain is built from TRBV4-1 and TRBJ2-2, with TRBD2 identical over 12 bases. The CDR3 loop spans 16 amino acids. V lost 5 bases and J lost 4; bases outside the gene matches: 5. Germline lookup yields CDR1 MGHRA and CDR2 YSYEKL. This chain's CDR3 is CASSASGGAGTGELFF. The CDR3 nucleotides are TGCGCCAGCAGCGCTAGCGGGGGGGCCGGCACCGGGGAGCTGTTTTTT.

CDR3 amino acids: CASSSRLVSTGELFF. As DNA, the CDR3 is TGTGCCAGCAGCTCCCGACTAGTATCCACCGGGGAGCTGTTTTTT. The chain links TRBV11-2 to TRBJ2-2; tentative D call: TRBD2 (6 bases). V was pared by 4 bases and J by 4 bases, with 13 bases between. CDR3 size: 15 residues. The germline V gene encodes CDR1 SGHAT and CDR2 FQNNGV.

This chain connects TRBV28 to TRBJ1-3; a weak D match, TRBD1 (5 bases). The CDR3 is 15 amino acids. The germline V gene encodes CDR1 MDHEN and CDR2 SYDVKM. V lost 7 bases and J 6 bases, leaving 19 bases between the germline ends. DNA of the CDR3: TGTGCCAGCACCTTGGGGGGAGGTGGTCTAAACACCATATATTTT. Protein sequence: CASTLGGGGLNTIYF.

The V gene is TRBV19, the J gene TRBJ2-1; TRBD2 is a possible D gene (6 bases). The germline V gene has CDR1 LNHDA and CDR2 SQIVND (reference sequence). CDR3 size: 19 residues. V lost 5 bases, J lost 0 bases, and 23 bases lay in between. This CDR3 is CASSYAPPGLLSSYNEQFF. In DNA, the CDR3 is TGTGCCAGTAGTTACGCGCCTCCGGGACTTCTAAGCTCCTACAATGAGCAGTTCTTC.

A word on this clone: The same CDR3 also results from other DNA sequences found in this sample. The V and J genes are TRBV7-2 and TRBJ2-7; D not certain. Trimming shortened V by 4 bases and J by 3 bases, and 4 bases separated the two germline ends. This CDR3 has 11 amino acids. CDR1 and CDR2 (germline): SGHTA, FQGNSA. CDR3 residues: CASSSNYEQYF. DNA of the CDR3: TGTGCCAGCAGCTCGAACTACGAGCAGTACTTC.

The chain employs TRBV2 and TRBJ1-5; 12 nucleotides align to TRBD1. The germline V gene encodes CDR1 SNHLY and CDR2 FYNNEI. V shed 7 bases and J 6 bases; nucleotides not matched to a gene: 7. The length of the CDR3 is 15 residues. CDR3 amino acids: CASTLGQGASQPQHF. DNA for the CDR3: TGTGCCAGCACTCTGGGACAGGGGGCTAGTCAGCCCCAGCATTTT.

This clone is a singleton in its sample. This chain links TRBV19 with TRBJ2-1, with D perhaps TRBD1 (5 bases). The ends were cut back, 6 bases at V and 10 bases at J, with 10 bases in the middle. The CDR3 consists of 11 residues. Germline CDR1 LNHDA, CDR2 SQIVND (reference sequence). CDR3 residues: CASSAWGEQFF. The CDR3 DNA is TGTGCCAGTAGCGCGTGGGGCGAGCAGTTCTTC.

The chain carries TRBV5-6 and TRBJ2-5; no firm D call. The V end was cut by 4 bases, the J end by 5 bases, with 15 bases between. Germline-derived CDR1 and CDR2 are SGHDT and YYEEEE. The CDR3 runs 14 residues. CDR3 sequence: CASSGFGPLETQYF. In DNA form, the CDR3 reads TGTGCCAGCAGCGGCTTCGGGCCGTTGGAGACCCAGTACTTC.

This clone was counted at least ten times. This chain uses TRBV28 with TRBJ1-1; D is unresolved. Trimming removed 2 bases from V and 2 bases from J, with 9 bases in between. The CDR3 is 14 amino acids. Germline assignment: CDR1 MDHEN and CDR2 SYDVKM. The CDR3 DNA sequence: TGTGCCAGCAGTTTAGGGAGAGCCAACACTGAAGCTTTCTTT. It yields the protein CASSLGRANTEAFF.

The CDR3 protein is CASSPDGRPREQYF. The CDR3 DNA reads as TGTGCCAGCAGCCCGGACGGACGCCCTCGCGAGCAGTACTTC. The chain carries TRBV7-2 and TRBJ2-7, with D hard to call. CDR1 SGHTA and CDR2 FQGNSA come from the germline V gene. Trimming removed 5 bases from V and 6 bases from J, with 17 bases in between. The length of the CDR3 is 14 residues.